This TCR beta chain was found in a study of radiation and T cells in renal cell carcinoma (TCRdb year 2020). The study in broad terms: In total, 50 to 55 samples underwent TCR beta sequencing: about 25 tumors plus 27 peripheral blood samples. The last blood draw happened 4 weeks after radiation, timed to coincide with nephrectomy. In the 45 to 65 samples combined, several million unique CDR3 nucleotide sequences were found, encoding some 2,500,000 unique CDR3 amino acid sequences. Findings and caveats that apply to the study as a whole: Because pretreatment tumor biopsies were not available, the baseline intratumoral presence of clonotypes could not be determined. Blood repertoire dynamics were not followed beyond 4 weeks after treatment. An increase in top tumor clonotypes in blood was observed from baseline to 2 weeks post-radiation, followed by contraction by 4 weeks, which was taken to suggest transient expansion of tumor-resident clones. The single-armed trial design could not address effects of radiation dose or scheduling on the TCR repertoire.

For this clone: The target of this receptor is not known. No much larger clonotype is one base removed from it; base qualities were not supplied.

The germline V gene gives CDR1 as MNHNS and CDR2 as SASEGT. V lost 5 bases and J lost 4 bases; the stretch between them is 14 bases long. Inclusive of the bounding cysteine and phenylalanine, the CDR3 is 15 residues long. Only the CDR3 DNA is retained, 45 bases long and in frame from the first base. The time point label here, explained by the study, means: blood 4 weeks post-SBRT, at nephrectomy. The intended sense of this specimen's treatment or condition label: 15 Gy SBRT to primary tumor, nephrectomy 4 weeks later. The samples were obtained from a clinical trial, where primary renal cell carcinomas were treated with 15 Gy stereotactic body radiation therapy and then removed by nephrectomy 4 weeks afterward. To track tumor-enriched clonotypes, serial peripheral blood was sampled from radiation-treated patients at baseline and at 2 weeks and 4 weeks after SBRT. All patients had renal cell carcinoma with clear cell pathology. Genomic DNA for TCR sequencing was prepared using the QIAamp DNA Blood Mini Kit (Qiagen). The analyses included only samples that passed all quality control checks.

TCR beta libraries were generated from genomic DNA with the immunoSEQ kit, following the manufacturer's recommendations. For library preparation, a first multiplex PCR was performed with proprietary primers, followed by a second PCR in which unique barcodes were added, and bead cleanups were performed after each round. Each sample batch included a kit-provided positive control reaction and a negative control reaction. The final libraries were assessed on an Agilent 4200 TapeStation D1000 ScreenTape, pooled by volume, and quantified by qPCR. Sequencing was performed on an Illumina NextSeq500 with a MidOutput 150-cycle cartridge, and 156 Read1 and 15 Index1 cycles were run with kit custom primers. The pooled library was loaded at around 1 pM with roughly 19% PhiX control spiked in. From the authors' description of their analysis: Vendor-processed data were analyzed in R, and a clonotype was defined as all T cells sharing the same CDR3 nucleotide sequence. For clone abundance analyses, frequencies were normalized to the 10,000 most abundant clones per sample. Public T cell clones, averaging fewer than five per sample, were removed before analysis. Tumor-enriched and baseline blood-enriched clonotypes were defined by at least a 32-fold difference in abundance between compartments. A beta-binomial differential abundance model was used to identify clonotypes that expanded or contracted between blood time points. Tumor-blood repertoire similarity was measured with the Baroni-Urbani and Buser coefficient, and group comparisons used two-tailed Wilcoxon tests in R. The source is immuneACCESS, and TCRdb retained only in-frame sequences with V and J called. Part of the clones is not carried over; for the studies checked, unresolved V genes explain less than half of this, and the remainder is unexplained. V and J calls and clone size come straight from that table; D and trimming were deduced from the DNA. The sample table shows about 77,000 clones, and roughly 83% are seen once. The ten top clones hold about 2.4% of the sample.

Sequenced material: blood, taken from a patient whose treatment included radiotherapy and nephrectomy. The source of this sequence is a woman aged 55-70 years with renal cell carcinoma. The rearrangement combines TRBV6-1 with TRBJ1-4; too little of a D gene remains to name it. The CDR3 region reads CASSLRTDFNEKLFF. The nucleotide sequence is TGTGCCAGCAGTCTCCGGACGGATTTTAATGAAAAACTGTTTTTT.